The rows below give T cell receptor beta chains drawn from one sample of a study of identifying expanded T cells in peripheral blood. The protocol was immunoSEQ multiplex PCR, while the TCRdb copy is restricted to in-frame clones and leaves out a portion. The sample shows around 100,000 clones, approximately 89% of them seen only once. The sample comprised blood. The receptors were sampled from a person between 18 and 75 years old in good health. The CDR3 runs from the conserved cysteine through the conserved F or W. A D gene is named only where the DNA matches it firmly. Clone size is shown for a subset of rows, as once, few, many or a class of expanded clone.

cdr3_aa: CASSLAGGPVSETQYF
cdr3_nt: TGTGCCAGCAGTTTAGCGGGAGGGCCAGTGTCGGAGACCCAGTACTTC
j_call: TRBJ2-5
v_call: TRBV27
d_call: TRBD2
clone_size: -

cdr3_aa: CASSLVSGDYEQYF
cdr3_nt: TGTGCCAGCAGCTTAGTTTCCGGGGACTACGAGCAGTACTTC
j_call: TRBJ2-7
v_call: TRBV11-2
d_call: -
clone_size: -

cdr3_aa: CASSLTGQTNTEAFF
cdr3_nt: TGTGCCAGCTCATTAACGGGACAGACGAACACTGAAGCTTTCTTT
j_call: TRBJ1-1
v_call: TRBV18
d_call: TRBD1
clone_size: -

cdr3_aa: CASSFRQGGLSNQPQHF
cdr3_nt: TGTGCCAGCAGCTTCAGACAGGGTGGGTTAAGCAATCAGCCCCAGCATTTT
j_call: TRBJ1-5
v_call: TRBV5-6
d_call: TRBD1
clone_size: -

cdr3_aa: CASSLGPGAQGDTQYF
cdr3_nt: TGTGCCAGCAGCTTGGGTCCAGGGGCCCAAGGAGATACGCAGTATTTT
j_call: TRBJ2-3
v_call: TRBV5-6
d_call: -
clone_size: -

cdr3_aa: CSVEDWVRTGDTDTQYF
cdr3_nt: TGCAGCGTTGAAGATTGGGTGAGGACAGGGGACACAGATACGCAGTATTTT
j_call: TRBJ2-3
v_call: TRBV29-1
d_call: TRBD1
clone_size: -

cdr3_aa: CASSLGTGQETQYF
cdr3_nt: TGTGCCAGCTCTCTTGGGACAGGTCAAGAGACCCAGTACTTC
j_call: TRBJ2-5
v_call: TRBV18
d_call: TRBD1
clone_size: -

cdr3_aa: CASSQDRAVGNTIYF
cdr3_nt: TGTGCCAGCAGCCAAGATCGGGCGGTAGGAAACACCATATATTTT
j_call: TRBJ1-3
v_call: TRBV4-2
d_call: -
clone_size: -

cdr3_aa: CASSGERGYEQYF
cdr3_nt: TGTGCCAGCAGCGGTGAGCGGGGCTACGAGCAGTACTTC
j_call: TRBJ2-7
v_call: TRBV9
d_call: TRBD2
clone_size: -

cdr3_aa: CASSSEDRGPYNEQFF
cdr3_nt: TGTGCCAGCAGCTCGGAGGACAGGGGGCCTTACAATGAGCAGTTCTTC
j_call: TRBJ2-1
v_call: TRBV7-3
d_call: TRBD1
clone_size: -

cdr3_aa: CASSQDDLAGAANTGELFF
cdr3_nt: TGCGCCAGCAGCCAAGACGATCTAGCGGGGGCCGCGAACACCGGGGAGCTGTTTTTT
j_call: TRBJ2-2
v_call: TRBV4-1
d_call: TRBD2
clone_size: -

cdr3_aa: CASSQDRFGGRGANTEAFF
cdr3_nt: TGCGCCAGCAGCCAAGATCGTTTTGGGGGTAGGGGGGCGAACACTGAAGCTTTCTTT
j_call: TRBJ1-1
v_call: TRBV4-1
d_call: -
clone_size: -

cdr3_aa: CASIKWGVSSYEQYF
cdr3_nt: TGTGCCAGCATTAAATGGGGTGTGAGTTCCTACGAGCAGTACTTC
j_call: TRBJ2-7
v_call: TRBV2
d_call: -
clone_size: -

cdr3_aa: CASREFSGDGNEQFF
cdr3_nt: TGTGCCAGCAGGGAGTTTAGCGGGGATGGGAATGAGCAGTTCTTC
j_call: TRBJ2-1
v_call: TRBV14
d_call: TRBD2
clone_size: -

cdr3_aa: CASSLRRLAGHNEQFF
cdr3_nt: TGTGCCAGCAGCTTACGAAGACTAGCGGGACACAATGAGCAGTTCTTC
j_call: TRBJ2-1
v_call: TRBV7-2
d_call: TRBD2
clone_size: -

cdr3_aa: CATSRDLGRGSGNTIYF
cdr3_nt: TGTGCCACCAGCAGAGATTTAGGCAGGGGCTCTGGAAACACCATATATTTT
j_call: TRBJ1-3
v_call: TRBV15
d_call: -
clone_size: -

cdr3_aa: CASSLTGTLGGYTF
cdr3_nt: TGTGCCAGCAGTCTGACCGGGACGTTGGGCGGCTACACCTTC
j_call: TRBJ1-2
v_call: TRBV6-1
d_call: -
clone_size: -

cdr3_aa: CASKDRGASWPLHF
cdr3_nt: TGTGCCAGCAAAGACAGGGGTGCATCTTGGCCCCTCCACTTT
j_call: TRBJ1-6
v_call: TRBV6-1
d_call: TRBD1
clone_size: few

cdr3_aa: CASSQVTGGKGEQFF
cdr3_nt: TGTGCCAGCAGCCAAGTTACAGGGGGCAAGGGTGAGCAGTTCTTC
j_call: TRBJ2-1
v_call: TRBV14
d_call: TRBD1
clone_size: -

cdr3_aa: CASSLVGNTEAFF
cdr3_nt: TGTGCCAGCAGTTTGGTGGGGAACACTGAAGCTTTCTTT
j_call: TRBJ1-1
v_call: TRBV25-1
d_call: -
clone_size: -

cdr3_aa: CASSLDPGGVRAEAFF
cdr3_nt: TGTGCCAGCAGCTTGGATCCGGGAGGGGTCAGGGCTGAAGCTTTCTTT
j_call: TRBJ1-1
v_call: TRBV5-5
d_call: -
clone_size: -

cdr3_aa: CASSSPLAGRGYLADTQYF
cdr3_nt: TGTGCCAGCAGCTCCCCACTAGCGGGGAGGGGATACTTGGCAGATACGCAGTATTTT
j_call: TRBJ2-3
v_call: TRBV7-9
d_call: TRBD2
clone_size: -

cdr3_aa: CASSVSTGVRDTQYF
cdr3_nt: TGTGCCAGCAGCGTCTCGACAGGGGTGAGGGATACGCAGTATTTT
j_call: TRBJ2-3
v_call: TRBV7-6
d_call: TRBD1
clone_size: -

cdr3_aa: CASSDVGEIVNQPQHF
cdr3_nt: TGCGCCAGCAGTGATGTGGGGGAAATAGTGAATCAGCCCCAGCATTTT
j_call: TRBJ1-5
v_call: TRBV10-2
d_call: -
clone_size: -

cdr3_aa: CASSRPGAEAFF
cdr3_nt: TGCGCCAGCAGCCGTCCGGGGGCTGAAGCTTTCTTT
j_call: TRBJ1-1
v_call: TRBV5-1
d_call: -
clone_size: -

cdr3_aa: CASTPERDSYNEQFF
cdr3_nt: TGTGCCAGCACCCCGGAAAGGGACTCTTACAATGAGCAGTTCTTC
j_call: TRBJ2-1
v_call: TRBV2
d_call: -
clone_size: -

cdr3_aa: CATSRGGGPQVVAFF
cdr3_nt: TGTGCCACCAGCAGAGGGGGCGGGCCTCAGGTCGTAGCTTTCTTT
j_call: TRBJ1-1
v_call: TRBV15
d_call: -
clone_size: -

cdr3_aa: CASRATSGGETQYF
cdr3_nt: TGTGCCAGCAGAGCAACTAGCGGAGGGGAGACCCAGTACTTC
j_call: TRBJ2-5
v_call: TRBV7-9
d_call: TRBD2
clone_size: -

cdr3_aa: CASSVNNEQFF
cdr3_nt: TGTGCCAGCAGCGTGAACAATGAGCAGTTCTTC
j_call: TRBJ2-1
v_call: TRBV9
d_call: -
clone_size: few